This TCR beta chain was found in a study of blood T cell repertoires in COVID-19. Assay: immunoSEQ multiplex PCR; the TCRdb copy retains only in-frame clones and omits some. Of more than 250,000 clones listed, roughly four fifths are singletons. The CDR3 spans 15 residues. The germline V gene encodes CDR1 SGHNT and CDR2 YENEEA. V shed 3 bases and J shed 4 bases, with 14 bases lying between them. This sequence was found in a man aged 40-50 years who had been exposed to COVID-19. Sequenced input: PBMCs or T cells enriched from blood (not recorded which). The chain carries TRBV11-3 and TRBJ2-3, with a tentative D call TRBD1 (5 bases). CDR3 protein: CASSLLTAYADTQYF. CDR3 DNA: TGTGCCAGCAGCTTGTTGACAGCCTACGCAGATACGCAGTATTTT.